The clone carrying this TCR beta chain was seen only once. The CDR3 extends over 15 amino acids. V was pared by 3 bases and J by 4 bases, with 4 bases of the junction left unmatched. In germline, CDR1 is GTSNPN, CDR2 SVGIG (reference sequence). This record comes from a study of tumor T cells in aggressive B-cell lymphoma. Produced via immunoSEQ multiplex PCR; TCRdb's table is partial and in-frame only. Of thousands of clones listed, about 81% are singletons. The TCR comes from an adult with diffuse large B cell lymphoma. The chain recombines TRBV30 with TRBJ2-7, with 15 bases identical to TRBD2. Source material: tumor tissue. The DNA for the CDR3 is TGTGCCTGGAGCCTCGGACTAGCGGGAGGGTACGAGCAGTACTTC. It translates to CAWSLGLAGGYEQYF.